Below are 25 T cell receptor beta chains sequenced from a single sample in a study of control samples from healthy donors and cancer patients. The table came from immunoSEQ multiplex PCR; TCRdb's copy has only in-frame clones and leaves some out. The sample consists of approximately 150,000 clones, approximately 92% of them appearing once. The material sequenced was blood. The receptors here all came from a woman in her 40s in good health.

In the case of this clone: Other DNA sequences within the sample encode an identical CDR3. The V and J genes are TRBV15 and TRBJ2-7, with D perhaps TRBD1 or TRBD2 (6 bases each). CDR1 and CDR2 from the germline V gene are LNHNV and YYDKDF (reference sequence). The V and J ends lost 0 bases and 3 bases respectively, with 12 bases between them. The CDR3 length is 15 residues. The CDR3: CATSRDPGGSYEQYF. For the CDR3, the DNA is TGTGCCACCAGCAGAGATCCCGGGGGCAGCTACGAGCAGTACTTC.

The chain employs TRBV10-1 and TRBJ2-7; 13 nucleotides align to TRBD2. CDR1 and CDR2 (germline): WNHNN, SYGVQD (reference sequence). V was pared by 8 bases and J by 3 bases, with 7 bases of the junction left unmatched. The CDR3 spans 15 residues. Here the CDR3 reads CASAETSGGFYEQYF. The DNA for the CDR3 is TGCGCCAGCGCCGAGACTAGCGGGGGGTTCTACGAGCAGTACTTC.

The V call is TRBV6-6, the J call TRBJ1-5; no clear D gene. Trimming took 5 bases from V and 0 from J, leaving 23 bases between them. Germline CDR1 and CDR2: MNHNY and SVGAGI (reference sequence). This CDR3 has 19 residues. In DNA form, the CDR3 reads TGTGCCAGCAGTCGCCACGCCCCACTCTCTGGAGATAGCAATCAGCCCCAGCATTTT. As protein: CASSRHAPLSGDSNQPQHF.

The rearrangement uses TRBV11-2 and TRBJ2-2; D unclear. Trimming pared 5 bases from V and 6 bases from J, leaving 16 bases between. The CDR3 length is 15 residues. Germline V CDR1 and CDR2: SGHAT, FQNNGV. The CDR3 here is CASSPPGPGAGELFF. The CDR3 DNA is TGTGCCAGCAGCCCCCCGGGTCCTGGGGCCGGGGAGCTGTTTTTT.

This clone was seen only once. V gene TRBV29-1 combines with J gene TRBJ1-2; 9 positions match TRBD1. Germline V gives CDR1 SQVTM, CDR2 ANQGSEA. The CDR3 extends over 12 amino acids. With V trimmed by 4 bases and J by 8 bases, 5 bases remained unmatched. The CDR3 protein is CSVAGQGRGYTF. CDR3 coding DNA: TGCAGCGTTGCCGGACAGGGGAGGGGCTACACCTTC.

V gene TRBV6-5 combines with J gene TRBJ2-2; possibly TRBD2 for D (5 bases). The length of the CDR3 is 15 residues. V dropped 7 bases and J dropped 6 bases, with 18 bases sitting between them. Germline-derived CDR1 and CDR2 are MNHEY and SVGAGI. CDR3 DNA sequence: TGTGCCAGCACCCTAGCCCTATCACTAGCCGGGGAGCTGTTTTTT. Translated, it gives CASTLALSLAGELFF.

This clone was detected once. The rearrangement links TRBV19 to TRBJ2-5; weak D call: TRBD1 (6 bases). The germline V and J ends were trimmed by 10 bases and 2 bases, with 14 bases remaining between them. The CDR3 length is 13 residues. Germline V lookup: CDR1 LNHDA, CDR2 SQIVND (reference sequence). The CDR3 DNA follows: TGTGCCACCAAAAGGGGGAAGCAAGAGACCCAGTACTTC. This sequence encodes CATKRGKQETQYF.

CDR3: CASSPSYRGGEQYF. In nucleotides, the CDR3 is TGTGCCAGCTCACCTAGCTACAGGGGCGGTGAGCAGTACTTC. The chain employs TRBV18 and TRBJ2-7; 7 nucleotides match TRBD1. CDR1 is KGHSH and CDR2 is LQKENI in the germline V gene. This CDR3 is 14 amino acids long. V trimming: 3 bases; J trimming: 7 bases; junction bases outside the gene matches: 9.

Remarks on this clone: Other DNA sequences in the same sample also yield this CDR3. The genes are TRBV5-1 and TRBJ1-6; TRBD1 agrees at 9 bases. The J segment lost 7 bases and the V segment lost 4 bases, leaving 3 bases of the junction unmatched. The CDR3 runs to 14 residues. In germline, CDR1 is SGHRS, CDR2 YFSETQ. In DNA form, the CDR3 reads TGCGCCAGCAGCCCAGGGACAGGGAATTCACCCCTCCACTTT. It translates to CASSPGTGNSPLHF.

The chain employs TRBV12-3 or TRBV12-4 and TRBJ1-5; D is uncertain. This CDR3 is built from 13 residues. The V end was cut by 8 bases, the J end by 7 bases, with 15 bases between. In nucleotides, the CDR3 is TGTGCCAGCCGGGATCTCGCGGGCCAGCCCCAGCATTTT. Its translation: CASRDLAGQPQHF.

This chain uses TRBV27 with TRBJ1-5; possible D gene TRBD1, 6 bases. Deletions cut 5 bases from V and 7 bases from J, with 12 bases between. CDR1 is MNHEY, CDR2 SMNVEV, per germline (reference sequence). CDR3 length: 13 amino acids. The CDR3 DNA is TGTGCCAGCAGTCCGGACAGATTCCAGCCCCAGCATTTT. Residues: CASSPDRFQPQHF.

The rearrangement joins TRBV11-3 to TRBJ1-1; possible D gene TRBD1, 6 bases. Germline-derived CDR1 and CDR2 are SGHNT and YENEEA. V was shortened by 5 bases and J by 0 bases, with 10 bases between the two germline ends. This CDR3 has 14 amino acids. The CDR3 spells CASSQGGVNTEAFF. Here the CDR3 DNA reads TGTGCCAGCAGCCAAGGGGGAGTGAACACTGAAGCTTTCTTT.

The rearrangement uses TRBV5-1 and TRBJ2-3; D tentatively reads TRBD1 or TRBD2 (6 bases each). Germline V gene sequence: CDR1 SGHRS, CDR2 YFSETQ. The ends were cut back, 0 bases at V and 4 bases at J, with 9 bases in the middle. This CDR3 spans 14 amino acids. The DNA of the CDR3 is TGCGCCAGCAGCTTGGCCGGGGGCCCAGATACGCAGTATTTT. As protein: CASSLAGGPDTQYF.

V and J are TRBV7-9 and TRBJ2-4; possibly TRBD1 for D (5 bases). Trimming stripped 1 base from V and 6 bases from J, with 10 bases between. CDR3 size: 14 residues. Per the germline V gene, CDR1 is SEHNR and CDR2 is FQNEAQ (reference sequence). The CDR3 is CASSLVDTRNIQYF. CDR3 bases: TGTGCCAGCAGCTTAGTGGACACAAGAAACATTCAGTACTTC. Variable domain in full (rest from reference TRBV7-9 and TRBJ2-4): DTGVSQNPRHKITKRGQNVTFRCDPISEHNRLYWYRQTLGQGPEFLTYFQNEAQLEKSRLLSDRFSAERPKGSFSTLEIQRTEQGDSAMYLCASSLVDTRNIQYFGAGTRLSVL.

This clone has a single count. The chain combines TRBV7-9 with TRBJ1-2; D is perhaps TRBD1 (6 bases). The CDR3 contains 16 residues. Germline CDR1 and CDR2: SEHNR and FQNEAQ (reference sequence). V gave up 0 bases and J gave up 4 bases, with 15 bases separating them. CDR3 coding DNA: TGTGCCAGCAGCTTAGCCGGGGGCCTAAAACTCTATGGCTACACCTTC. Translated: CASSLAGGLKLYGYTF. Combining the CDR3 with reference TRBV7-9 and TRBJ1-2 gives the whole variable domain DTGVSQNPRHKITKRGQNVTFRCDPISEHNRLYWYRQTLGQGPEFLTYFQNEAQLEKSRLLSDRFSAERPKGSFSTLEIQRTEQGDSAMYLCASSLAGGLKLYGYTFGSGTRLTVV.

The chain carries TRBV28 and TRBJ2-7; D possibly corresponds to TRBD2 (6 bases). The CDR3 sequence is 14 residues long. Germline CDR1 reads MDHEN; CDR2 reads SYDVKM. V was pared by 8 bases and J by 1 base, with 15 bases between. CDR3 DNA: TGTGCCAGCCGTCCGTCGGGGGAGTCCTACGAGCAGTACTTC. This gives the protein CASRPSGESYEQYF.

V usage is TRBV27 and J usage is TRBJ1-2; possibly TRBD1 for D (6 bases). The V and J ends lost 3 bases and 5 bases respectively, with 10 bases between them. Germline values: CDR1 MNHEY, CDR2 SMNVEV (reference sequence). CDR3 length equals 13 residues. CDR3 residues: CASSFGDKYGYTF. The CDR3 DNA is TGTGCCAGCAGTTTTGGGGACAAGTATGGCTACACCTTC.

The chain recombines TRBV5-1 with TRBJ2-1; 8 positions match TRBD2. The germline gives CDR1 SGHRS, CDR2 YFSETQ. Trimming at V came to 7 bases and at J to 5 bases, leaving 8 bases not matched to a gene. This CDR3 contains 14 residues. The CDR3 coding sequence is TGCGCCAGCCGTCCGCCGGGGGGGAACAATGAGCAGTTCTTC. Translation: CASRPPGGNNEQFF.

The rearrangement joins TRBV2 to TRBJ2-7; 8 bases agree with TRBD1. Germline trimming cut 7 bases from V and 4 bases from J; bases unmatched to any gene: 12. Germline CDR1 and CDR2: SNHLY and FYNNEI. The CDR3 has 15 amino acids. CDR3 residues: CASTGLGQGRYEQYF. The DNA for the CDR3 is TGTGCCAGCACAGGGTTAGGACAGGGTAGATACGAGCAGTACTTC.

The chain's CDR3 is CASSIRDGSSQFF. Written as DNA, the CDR3 is TGTGCCAGCAGCATACGGGACGGCTCCTCTCAATTCTTT. The rearrangement uses TRBV5-6 and TRBJ1-1; D perhaps matches TRBD1 (5 bases). The V and J ends lost 4 bases and 14 bases respectively, with 21 bases between them. Germline V gene sequence: CDR1 SGHDT, CDR2 YYEEEE. This CDR3 has 13 residues.

The chain couples TRBV19 to TRBJ1-2; TRBD1 matches 12 bases. CDR1 is LNHDA, CDR2 SQIVND, per germline (reference sequence). CDR3 length: 15 residues. The ends lost 6 bases at V and 8 bases at J; junction bases unmatched: 10. As DNA, the CDR3 is TGTGCCAGTAGACCGGGGACAGGGGGCGCAAAGGGCTACACCTTC. Translation gives CASRPGTGGAKGYTF.

The V call is TRBV5-1, the J call TRBJ1-5, with D possibly TRBD1 on 5 matching bases. Germline V CDR1 and CDR2: SGHRS, YFSETQ. Trimming pared 0 bases from V and 5 bases from J, leaving 9 bases between. This CDR3 is 14 amino acids long. The CDR3 DNA follows: TGCGCCAGCAGCTTGGGAGGGGACCATCAGCCCCAGCATTTT. Translation gives CASSLGGDHQPQHF.

The chain carries TRBV6-1 and TRBJ1-1; D gene ambiguous. V dropped 3 bases and J dropped 0 bases, with 8 bases sitting between them. Looked up from germline, CDR1 is MNHNS and CDR2 is SASEGT. The CDR3 runs to 14 residues. The CDR3 DNA is TGTGCCAGCAGTGAGAGCAGCATGAACACTGAAGCTTTCTTT. It translates to CASSESSMNTEAFF.

This clone was counted a single time. J is TRBJ2-4 and V is TRBV7-6; 10 bases fit TRBD1. Germline assignment: CDR1 SGHVS and CDR2 FNYEAQ. J gave up 7 bases and V 4 bases, and 13 bases lay outside the gene matches. The CDR3 has 17 amino acids. The CDR3 loop reads CASSSAGGTGAINIQYF. The CDR3 DNA reads as TGTGCCAGCAGCTCCGCCGGGGGGACAGGGGCTATCAACATTCAGTACTTC. Full variable domain (outside the CDR3, taken from reference TRBV7-6 and TRBJ2-4): GAGVSQSPRYKVTKRGQDVALRCDPISGHVSLYWYRQALGQGPEFLTYFNYEAQQDKSGLPNDRFSAERPEGSISTLTIQRTEQRDSAMYRCASSSAGGTGAINIQYFGAGTRLSVL.

V and J are TRBV3-1 (or the pseudogene TRBV3-2) and TRBJ2-7, with D unclear. Germline CDR1 is LGHDT and CDR2 is YNNKEL (reference sequence). The CDR3 runs to 15 residues. V lost 0 bases and J lost 9, with 18 bases in between. CDR3 in amino acids: CASSQDSGAFLGQYF. CDR3 DNA: TGTGCCAGCAGCCAAGACTCAGGCGCGTTTCTGGGGCAGTACTTC.